These 31 T cell receptor beta chains share one sample of origin, sequenced in a study of cytomegalovirus exposure and HLA in healthy donors. Researchers ran the PCR with 60 Vbeta and 13 Jbeta primers. Sequenced by immunoSEQ multiplex PCR; TCRdb stores in-frame clones only, minus some. The sample shows 130,000 or so clones, 84% of them seen only once. The sample comprised PBMCs. These receptors all come from a woman under 30 in good health and CMV-seropositive.

The chain couples TRBV30 to TRBJ1-5; tentative D call: TRBD1 (6 bases). The CDR3 runs 14 residues. The V gene lost 1 base and the J gene lost 3 bases, with 10 bases spanning the gap. The germline V gene encodes CDR1 GTSNPN and CDR2 SVGIG (reference sequence). CDR3 in DNA: TGTGCCTGGAGTGCCCAGGGGCTCAATCAGCCCCAGCATTTT. It translates to CAWSAQGLNQPQHF.

The chain couples TRBV7-7 to TRBJ2-3; possibly TRBD1 for D (6 bases). The V end was cut by 5 bases, the J end by 6 bases, with 15 bases between. CDR1 SSHAT and CDR2 FNYEAQ come from the germline V gene (reference sequence). The CDR3 contains 14 residues. The CDR3 sequence is CASSPRGRTDTQYF. The DNA for the CDR3 is TGTGCCAGCAGCCCCAGGGGCCGTACTGATACGCAGTATTTT.

The genes are TRBV4-1 and TRBJ1-1; D may be TRBD1 (5 bases). CDR1 is MGHRA and CDR2 is YSYEKL in the germline V gene. The V end was cut by 4 bases, the J end by 10 bases, with 28 bases between. This CDR3 is 17 amino acids long. This chain's CDR3 is CASSPFLWGGLIVGAFF. The DNA for the CDR3 is TGCGCCAGCAGCCCATTCTTATGGGGGGGACTGATCGTAGGAGCTTTCTTT.

This rearrangement joins TRBV7-9 to TRBJ1-3; TRBD1 matches 9 bases. The trim removed 5 bases at V and 0 bases at J, leaving 5 bases unmatched. The CDR3 contains 16 residues. CDR1 SEHNR and CDR2 FQNEAQ come from the germline V gene (reference sequence). The CDR3 is CASSLGDRASGNTIYF. CDR3 sequence (DNA): TGTGCCAGCAGCCTAGGGGACAGGGCCTCTGGAAACACCATATATTTT.

V and J are TRBV5-1 and TRBJ2-1; 16 bases line up with TRBD2. V dropped 2 bases and J dropped 2; count of bases not matched to a gene: 4. This CDR3 is 18 amino acids long. In germline, CDR1 is SGHRS, CDR2 YFSETQ. This CDR3 is CASSLPGTSGGAYNEQFF. The CDR3 nucleotides are TGCGCCAGCAGCTTACCCGGGACTAGCGGGGGGGCCTACAATGAGCAGTTCTTC.

The rearrangement uses TRBV6-5 and TRBJ1-6; D is unclear. V was trimmed by 4 bases and J by 14 bases, leaving 21 bases between them. The CDR3 spans 15 residues. CDR1 is MNHEY, CDR2 SVGAGI, per germline. CDR3 sequence (DNA): TGTGCCAGCAGTTCGGGCGGGGATTCAATTGGAGCCCTCCACTTT. Translated, it gives CASSSGGDSIGALHF.

The chain carries TRBV6-6 and TRBJ2-5, with 8 nucleotides matching TRBD1. J was trimmed by 3 bases and V by 2 bases; bases with no gene match: 8. Germline values: CDR1 MNHNY, CDR2 SVGAGI (reference sequence). The CDR3 totals 16 residues. The DNA for the CDR3 is TGTGCCAGCAGTTACCCACAGGGGGATGGAGAAGAGACCCAGTACTTC. Its protein is CASSYPQGDGEETQYF.

V is TRBV5-5 and J is TRBJ1-2, with 8 bases aligning to TRBD1. Losses at the gene ends were 2 bases for V and 4 bases for J; bases not matched to a gene: 7. Germline CDR1 is SGHKS and CDR2 is YYEKEE (reference sequence). The CDR3 length is 15 residues. The CDR3 spells CASSLVQGAGYGYTF. As DNA, the CDR3 is TGTGCCAGCAGCTTAGTTCAGGGGGCCGGCTATGGCTACACCTTC.

This chain uses TRBV9 with TRBJ2-2; D unresolved. With 0 bases removed from V and 0 bases from J, the gap between germline ends came to 6 bases. The CDR3 runs to 15 residues. Germline V gene lookup returns CDR1 SGDLS and CDR2 YYNGEE. CDR3 nucleotide sequence: TGTGCCAGCAGCGTAGTTTCGTCGAACACCGGGGAGCTGTTTTTT. Translating gives CASSVVSSNTGELFF.

The rearrangement joins TRBV5-4 to TRBJ2-1; the D gene is possibly TRBD1 (6 bases). The CDR3 totals 14 residues. Between the trimmed V and J ends, which lost 4 bases and 5 bases, there was a span of 13 bases. Germline V CDR1 and CDR2: SGHNT, YYREEE (reference sequence). This CDR3 reads CASSPPYRDNEQFF. In nucleotides, the CDR3 is TGTGCCAGCAGCCCTCCCTACAGGGACAATGAGCAGTTCTTC. Using reference TRBV5-4 and TRBJ2-1 for the parts outside the CDR3, the full variable domain is ETGVTQSPTHLIKTRGQQVTLRCSSQSGHNTVSWYQQALGQGPQFIFQYYREEENGRGNFPPRFSGLQFPNYSSELNVNALELDDSALYLCASSPPYRDNEQFFGPGTRLTVL.

The V call is TRBV6-1, the J call TRBJ2-2; D possibly corresponds to TRBD2 (6 bases). Germline CDR1 and CDR2: MNHNS and SASEGT. V was trimmed by 3 bases and J by 4 bases, leaving 18 bases between them. The CDR3 spans 17 residues. The CDR3 region has the DNA TGTGCCAGCAGTGATCCCCAGGGAGGAGTGAGCACCGGGGAGCTGTTTTTT. This translates into CASSDPQGGVSTGELFF.

The chain couples TRBV29-1 to TRBJ1-4; D remains ambiguous. The CDR3 has 13 amino acids. Germline CDR1 and CDR2: SQVTM and ANQGSEA. The V end was cut by 6 bases, the J end by 8 bases, with 16 bases between. The CDR3 region is CSVAPPIGEKLFF. For the CDR3, the DNA is TGCAGCGTCGCCCCCCCGATCGGGGAAAAACTGTTTTTT.

This chain uses TRBV11-2 with TRBJ1-4, with 7 nucleotides matching TRBD1. CDR1 SGHAT and CDR2 FQNNGV come from the germline V gene. CDR3 length equals 14 residues. V was clipped by 5 bases and J by 7 bases; unmatched bases: 7. The CDR3, as DNA: TGTGCCAGCAGCCAGGGGGAAACGGTTGAAAAACTGTTTTTT. It specifies CASSQGETVEKLFF.

The CDR3 region is CASSLEGSGDYGYTF. The CDR3 DNA follows: TGCGCCAGCAGCTTGGAGGGCAGCGGGGACTATGGCTACACCTTC. The chain couples TRBV5-1 to TRBJ1-2; no clear D. The V end lost 0 bases, the J end lost 3 bases, and 12 bases lay between the germline ends. CDR3 size: 15 residues. CDR1 is SGHRS and CDR2 is YFSETQ in the germline V gene.

The genes are TRBV7-8 and TRBJ1-1; 11 nucleotides align to TRBD1. The CDR3 sequence is 15 residues long. The V gene end was trimmed by 5 bases and the J gene end by 5 bases; junction bases not matched to a gene: 7. Germline CDR1 is SGHVS and CDR2 is FQNEAQ. CDR3 in amino acids: CASSIQDRGLTEAFF. CDR3 in DNA: TGTGCCAGCAGCATACAGGACAGGGGGCTTACTGAAGCTTTCTTT.

The chain carries TRBV5-6 and TRBJ1-1; 9 bases match TRBD1. With 0 bases clipped from V and 2 bases from J, the junction kept 2 bases outside the gene matches. CDR1 SGHDT and CDR2 YYEEEE come from the germline V gene. This CDR3 comprises 15 residues. This CDR3 reads CASSLGTGVNTEAFF. The CDR3 DNA reads as TGTGCCAGCAGCTTGGGGACAGGGGTAAACACTGAAGCTTTCTTT.

The chain joins TRBV6-1 to TRBJ2-1; 9 bases line up with TRBD2. The CDR3 covers 15 residues. The trim removed 8 bases at V and 2 bases at J, leaving 7 bases unmatched. Germline loops: CDR1 MNHNS, CDR2 SASEGT. Written as DNA, the CDR3 is TGTGCCAGCCTTTGGTCTAGCGGGGCCTACAATGAGCAGTTCTTC. The encoded protein is CASLWSSGAYNEQFF.

The chain employs TRBV18 and TRBJ1-6; a possible D gene is TRBD1 (5 bases). Germline-derived CDR1 and CDR2 are KGHSH and LQKENI. The CDR3 is made up of 16 amino acids. V dropped 2 bases and J dropped 10 bases, with 18 bases sitting between them. The CDR3 DNA reads as TGTGCCAGCTCACCAGGCAGCAGGGAAGGTCGATCACCCCTCCACTTT. Amino acid sequence: CASSPGSREGRSPLHF.

The J gene is TRBJ2-5, the V gene TRBV4-1; tentative D call: TRBD2 (5 bases). The CDR3 loop spans 16 amino acids. With 1 base removed from V and 5 bases from J, the gap between germline ends came to 17 bases. Germline V gene lookup returns CDR1 MGHRA and CDR2 YSYEKL. CDR3 protein: CASSQVQDSTGETQYF. The CDR3 bases are TGCGCCAGCAGCCAAGTCCAGGACTCCACCGGGGAGACCCAGTACTTC.

The chain is built from TRBV19 and TRBJ1-1, with D unresolved. Germline V CDR1 and CDR2: LNHDA, SQIVND (reference sequence). V gave up 9 bases and J gave up 4 bases, with 18 bases separating them. This CDR3 contains 14 residues. CDR3 amino acids: CASAPWRAATEAFF. The CDR3 nucleotides read TGTGCCAGCGCCCCGTGGAGGGCGGCCACTGAAGCTTTCTTT.

This clone was seen a few times. This chain links TRBV4-1 with TRBJ2-2; D not resolved. Germline V CDR1 and CDR2: MGHRA, YSYEKL. V lost 2 bases and J 6 bases, leaving 13 bases between the germline ends. This CDR3 has 15 residues. CDR3 sequence (DNA): TGCGCCAGCAGCCAAACGTGGAGTGTGGCCGGGGAGCTGTTTTTT. Translated, it gives CASSQTWSVAGELFF.

This rearrangement joins TRBV11-3 to TRBJ2-5, with 8 bases identical to TRBD2. In germline, CDR1 is SGHNT, CDR2 YENEEA. The V and J ends lost 1 base and 2 bases, in that order; junction bases with no gene match: 6. This CDR3 region has 16 residues. CDR3 DNA sequence: TGTGCCAGCAGCTTAGGGGTAGCGGGGCTACAAGAGACCCAGTACTTC. It yields the protein CASSLGVAGLQETQYF.

The chain links TRBV27 to TRBJ2-3; 11 bases are a match to TRBD1. V shed 2 bases, J shed 7 bases, and the junction held 5 bases outside the gene matches. This CDR3 has 15 amino acids. Germline V gene data show CDR1 as MNHEY and CDR2 as SMNVEV (reference sequence). The CDR3 region has the DNA TGTGCCAGCAGTTTAGGGGGACAGGGGGTGAATACGCAGTATTTT. Its translation is CASSLGGQGVNTQYF.

There are a few counts of this clone. The V gene is TRBV10-3, the J gene TRBJ2-7, with 7 bases fitting TRBD2. From germline, CDR1 is ENHRY and CDR2 SYGVKD. V dropped 0 bases and J dropped 5; count of bases not matched to a gene: 4. The CDR3 extends over 14 amino acids. The CDR3 loop is CAISESIRGDEQYF. The CDR3 DNA reads TGTGCCATCAGTGAGTCGATTCGGGGGGACGAGCAGTACTTC.

The chain couples TRBV25-1 to TRBJ1-3; 10 bases are shared with TRBD1. Germline V CDR1 and CDR2: MGHDK, SYGVNS. The V gene end was trimmed by 2 bases and the J gene end by 3 bases; junction bases not matched to a gene: 4. The CDR3 extends over 16 amino acids. CDR3: CASSERQGANGNTIYF. CDR3 DNA: TGTGCCAGCAGTGAAAGACAGGGGGCGAATGGAAACACCATATATTTT. Drawing the rest from reference TRBV25-1 and TRBJ1-3, the complete variable domain is EADIYQTPRYLVIGTGKKITLECSQTMGHDKMYWYQQDPGMELHLIHYSYGVNSTEKGDLSSESTVSRIRTEHFPLTLESARPSHTSQYLCASSERQGANGNTIYFGEGSWLTVV.

The chain employs TRBV7-3 and TRBJ2-3, with D possibly TRBD2 on 6 matching bases. The V end lost 5 bases, the J end lost 1 base, and 7 bases lay between the germline ends. Germline loops: CDR1 SGHTA, CDR2 FQGTGA. CDR3 size: 13 residues. CDR3 region: CASSPGGTDTQYF. CDR3 nucleotides: TGTGCCAGCAGCCCGGGGGGCACAGATACGCAGTATTTT. The full variable domain, completed using reference TRBV7-3 and TRBJ2-3, is GAGVSQTPSNKVTEKGKYVELRCDPISGHTALYWYRQSLGQGPEFLIYFQGTGAADDSGLPNDRFFAVRPEGSVSTLKIQRTERGDSAVYLCASSPGGTDTQYFGPGTRLTVL.

This sequence joins TRBV5-4 and TRBJ2-2; TRBD2 matches 11 bases. The V and J ends lost 3 bases and 4 bases, in that order; junction bases with no gene match: 11. This CDR3 region has 18 residues. Germline V gene data show CDR1 as SGHNT and CDR2 as YYREEE (reference sequence). Here the CDR3 reads CASSSSASGGTATGELFF. DNA for the CDR3: TGTGCCAGCAGCTCCTCGGCTAGCGGGGGGACAGCCACCGGGGAGCTGTTTTTT.

J is TRBJ2-7 and V is TRBV5-6; D might be TRBD2 (6 bases). Trimming took off 4 bases at V and 2 bases at J, with 10 bases between the two ends. The CDR3 has 13 amino acids. Germline V gives CDR1 SGHDT, CDR2 YYEEEE. For the CDR3, the DNA is TGTGCCAGCAGCCGCGGGGCAACCTACGAGCAGTACTTC. As protein: CASSRGATYEQYF. Full variable domain (rest looked up from reference TRBV5-6 and TRBJ2-7): DAGVTQSPTHLIKTRGQQVTLRCSPKSGHDTVSWYQQALGQGPQFIFQYYEEEERQRGNFPDRFSGHQFPNYSSELNVNALLLGDSALYLCASSRGATYEQYFGPGTRLTVT.

This chain's CDR3 is CASSLGRETDTQYF. The DNA for the CDR3 is TGTGCCAGCAGCTTAGGTCGTGAGACAGATACGCAGTATTTT. V gene TRBV7-3 combines with J gene TRBJ2-3; D is unclear. Trimming cost V 2 bases and J 3 bases, with 9 bases left between them. The germline CDR1 and CDR2 sequences are SGHTA and FQGTGA. The CDR3 runs 14 residues. The full variable domain, rest sourced from reference TRBV7-3 and TRBJ2-3, is GAGVSQTPSNKVTEKGKYVELRCDPISGHTALYWYRQSLGQGPEFLIYFQGTGAADDSGLPNDRFFAVRPEGSVSTLKIQRTERGDSAVYLCASSLGRETDTQYFGPGTRLTVL.

This rearrangement joins TRBV5-1 to TRBJ1-5; 9 positions agree with TRBD1. Germline assignment: CDR1 SGHRS and CDR2 YFSETQ. V was pared by 0 bases and J by 7 bases, with 5 bases of the junction left unmatched. CDR3 length: 15 amino acids. The CDR3 DNA sequence: TGCGCCAGCAGCTTGGACACAGGGGGCGGACAGCCCCAGCATTTT. Protein product: CASSLDTGGGQPQHF. The variable domain in full, with the rest retrieved from reference TRBV5-1 and TRBJ1-5, is KAGVTQTPRYLIKTRGQQVTLSCSPISGHRSVSWYQQTPGQGLQFLFEYFSETQRNKGNFPGRFSGRQFSNSRSEMNVSTLELGDSALYLCASSLDTGGGQPQHFGDGTRLSIL.

CDR3 residues: CASIGTDSYNEQFF. The CDR3 region has the DNA TGTGCCAGTATCGGGACTGATTCCTACAATGAGCAGTTCTTC. The rearrangement joins TRBV19 to TRBJ2-1, with D possibly being TRBD2 (6 bases). The CDR3 consists of 14 residues. V was pared by 7 bases and J by 1 base, with 11 bases between. Germline CDR1 is LNHDA and CDR2 is SQIVND (reference sequence).